The 19 T cell receptor beta chains reported below all come from one sample, sequenced in a study of cytomegalovirus exposure and HLA in healthy donors (dated by TCRdb to between 2016 and 2019). To prepare the library, the immunoSEQ multiplex PCR assay was applied. A mixture of 60 forward primers for TCR Vbeta segments and 13 reverse primers for TCR Jbeta segments was used in the multiplex PCR. Entries here come from immuneACCESS through TCRdb and include only in-frame sequences with V and J called. Some clones fail to appear in such tables; in the studies checked, an unresolved V gene covers under half of the shortfall, and the cause of the remainder is unknown. In this sample the table shows around 170,000 clones, 65% to 85% of which occur a single time. The biggest ten clones account for 1.2% to 1.5% of the sample. Sequencing was carried out using PBMCs. The origin of the receptors is a girl aged 5-17 years in good health and CMV-seropositive.

The chain carries TRBV4-2 and TRBJ2-7, with 7 positions matching TRBD2. CDR1 is LGHNA and CDR2 is YNFKEQ in the germline V gene. CDR3 size: 11 residues. V dropped 3 bases and J dropped 7; count of bases not matched to a gene: 0. The CDR3 loop is CASSQGLEQYF. Written as DNA, the CDR3 is TGTGCCAGCAGCCAGGGACTAGAGCAGTACTTC.

This rearrangement joins TRBV4-1 to TRBJ1-6; 10 nucleotides agree with TRBD1. Trimming took 3 bases from V and 7 from J; bases not matched to a gene: 12. CDR3 length: 18 amino acids. The germline V gene has CDR1 MGHRA and CDR2 YSYEKL. The CDR3 region is CASSHRPGTGVDNSPLHF. The DNA of the CDR3 is TGCGCCAGCAGCCACCGTCCCGGGACAGGGGTCGACAATTCACCCCTCCACTTT.

Only one count was recorded for this clone. The V and J genes are TRBV5-4 and TRBJ2-1, with D uncertain. CDR3 length: 14 amino acids. CDR1 and CDR2 from the germline V gene are SGHNT and YYREEE (reference sequence). V lost 5 bases and J 0 bases, leaving 9 bases between the germline ends. This CDR3 reads CASRTSNSYNEQFF. CDR3 nucleotide sequence: TGTGCCAGCAGGACATCCAACTCCTACAATGAGCAGTTCTTC.

V gene TRBV10-3 combines with J gene TRBJ2-7; 11 bases fit TRBD1. This CDR3 is 14 amino acids long. V lost 10 bases, J lost 0 bases, and 5 bases stayed unmatched. CDR1 and CDR2 (germline): ENHRY, SYGVKD. Here the CDR3 reads CATVGTGGSYEQYF. In nucleotides, the CDR3 is TGTGCCACAGTAGGGACAGGGGGCTCCTACGAGCAGTACTTC.

The chain has TRBV29-1 and TRBJ1-5; possible D gene TRBD1, 5 bases. Trimming shortened V by 5 bases and J by 7 bases, and 15 bases separated the two germline ends. Germline CDR1 reads SQVTM; CDR2 reads ANQGSEA. The CDR3 loop spans 13 amino acids. The CDR3 region has the DNA TGCAGCGTTCCCCGGCAGGGCTCGCAGCCCCAGCATTTT. Protein product: CSVPRQGSQPQHF.

The V gene is TRBV7-2, the J gene TRBJ2-5; 12 bases fit TRBD2. Germline-derived CDR1 and CDR2 are SGHTA and FQGNSA. CDR3 length equals 18 residues. V dropped 1 base and J dropped 5; count of bases not matched to a gene: 11. The chain's CDR3 is CASSLGASGREVGETQYF. The CDR3 nucleotides read TGTGCCAGCAGCTTAGGGGCTAGCGGGAGGGAGGTTGGGGAGACCCAGTACTTC.

This rearrangement joins TRBV5-1 to TRBJ2-7; D unclear. This CDR3 is 16 amino acids long. Trimming left V 0 bases short and J 6 bases short, with 19 bases between. Germline V lookup: CDR1 SGHRS, CDR2 YFSETQ. The CDR3 coding sequence is TGCGCCAGCAGCTTGGCCGGCCGTGGGCCTCAGGTCGAGCAGTACTTC. Protein sequence: CASSLAGRGPQVEQYF.

The CDR3 loop reads CSVGRIPGGADEKLFF. The DNA for the CDR3 is TGCAGCGTTGGGAGAATACCAGGGGGCGCCGATGAAAAACTGTTTTTT. The chain is built from TRBV29-1 and TRBJ1-4, with 8 bases aligning to TRBD1. V lost 4 bases, J lost 6 bases, and 13 bases stayed unmatched. The CDR3 consists of 16 residues. Germline loops: CDR1 SQVTM, CDR2 ANQGSEA.

The chain uses TRBV5-4 and TRBJ2-3, with 10 bases aligning to TRBD2. With 2 bases clipped from V and 3 bases from J, the junction kept 3 bases outside the gene matches. The CDR3 totals 15 residues. CDR1 SGHNT and CDR2 YYREEE come from the germline V gene (reference sequence). CDR3 protein: CASSFLAGGTDTQYF. The CDR3 DNA sequence: TGTGCCAGCAGCTTCTTAGCGGGAGGTACAGATACGCAGTATTTT.

The chain carries TRBV27 and TRBJ1-4; a possible D gene is TRBD1 (5 bases). Trimming left V 3 bases short and J 6 bases short, with 14 bases between. CDR3 size: 15 residues. Germline V lookup: CDR1 MNHEY, CDR2 SMNVEV (reference sequence). CDR3 loop: CASSFRRGGHEKLFF. Written as DNA, the CDR3 is TGTGCCAGCAGTTTTCGAAGGGGTGGGCATGAAAAACTGTTTTTT.

The chain carries TRBV4-1 and TRBJ2-1; D perhaps matches TRBD1 (7 bases). CDR1 is MGHRA, CDR2 YSYEKL, per germline. The CDR3 has 17 amino acids. V was cut by 1 base and J by 5 bases, with 18 bases left in between. The chain's CDR3 is CASSQVKGAEGDNEQFF. Written as DNA, the CDR3 is TGCGCCAGCAGCCAAGTAAAGGGGGCGGAGGGAGACAATGAGCAGTTCTTC.

This clone showed up just a few times. The gene calls are TRBV27 and TRBJ2-7, with D possibly matching TRBD1 (5 bases). This CDR3 is built from 15 residues. Germline values: CDR1 MNHEY, CDR2 SMNVEV (reference sequence). Trimming pared 3 bases from V and 2 bases from J, leaving 14 bases between. CDR3 protein: CASSFVGDGPYEQYF. CDR3 in DNA: TGTGCCAGCAGTTTCGTAGGGGATGGCCCCTACGAGCAGTACTTC.

In its sample, this clone was seen a few times. J is TRBJ1-5 and V is TRBV6-5; TRBD1 aligns across 8 bases. Germline CDR1 is MNHEY and CDR2 is SVGAGI. The CDR3 runs to 14 residues. The J segment lost 6 bases and the V segment lost 6 bases, leaving 7 bases of the junction unmatched. The chain's CDR3 is CASSTGGEGQPQHF. The CDR3 DNA follows: TGTGCCAGCAGCACAGGGGGTGAGGGTCAGCCCCAGCATTTT.

V gene TRBV5-4 combines with J gene TRBJ2-1; unclear D gene. V was trimmed by 4 bases and J by 7 bases, leaving 12 bases between them. Germline V gene data show CDR1 as SGHNT and CDR2 as YYREEE (reference sequence). CDR3 length: 13 residues. The DNA of the CDR3 is TGTGCCAGCAGCCCGGTGCGGAAGAATGAGCAGTTCTTC. Translating it yields CASSPVRKNEQFF.

As to this clone: A read error may account for a junction end that differs from germline. The chain employs TRBV7-7 and TRBJ2-3; 8 positions match TRBD2. There are 14 residues in the CDR3. Germline CDR1 reads SSHAT; CDR2 reads FNYEAQ (reference sequence). CDR3 sequence: CASSLAGLGDTQYF. The CDR3 nucleotides read TGTGCTAGCAGCTTAGCGGGACTTGGGGATACGCAGTATTTT. Combining the CDR3 with reference TRBV7-7 and TRBJ2-3 gives the whole variable domain GAGVSQSPRYKVTKRGQDVTLRCDPISSHATLYWYQQALGQGPEFLTYFNYEAQPDKSGLPSDRFSAERPEGSISTLTIQRTEQRDSAMYRCASSLAGLGDTQYFGPGTRLTVL.

The chain links TRBV6-6 to TRBJ2-2, with D possibly matching TRBD2 (6 bases). Germline V gene data show CDR1 as MNHNY and CDR2 as SVGAGI (reference sequence). V was trimmed by 6 bases and J by 6 bases, leaving 17 bases between them. The CDR3 is 15 residues long. The CDR3 sequence is CASSLGGPRSGELFF. DNA of the CDR3: TGTGCCAGCAGCCTTGGAGGGCCTAGGTCCGGGGAGCTGTTTTTT.

The chain carries TRBV7-6 and TRBJ2-7, with a possible D match to TRBD2 (6 bases). Germline CDR1 reads SGHVS; CDR2 reads FNYEAQ. The ends were cut back, 0 bases at V and 5 bases at J, with 11 bases in the middle. This CDR3 contains 14 residues. The CDR3 region has the DNA TGTGCCAGCAGCTTAGCGCAAGGGAGGAACGAGCAGTACTTC. It translates to CASSLAQGRNEQYF.

The V call is TRBV6-5, the J call TRBJ2-7, with D possibly being TRBD1 (6 bases). Per the germline V gene, CDR1 is MNHEY and CDR2 is SVGAGI. V was pared by 10 bases and J by 5 bases, with 18 bases between. The CDR3 loop spans 13 amino acids. CDR3 protein: CATRDTVVDEQYF. In nucleotides, the CDR3 is TGTGCCACCCGGGACACTGTCGTGGACGAGCAGTACTTC.

The rearrangement uses TRBV6-5 and TRBJ2-1; TRBD2 matches at 9 bases. The CDR3 is 15 amino acids. From germline, CDR1 is MNHEY and CDR2 SVGAGI. With V trimmed by 6 bases and J by 7 bases, 10 bases remained unmatched. The CDR3 spells CASSLGGLAVNEQFF. The CDR3 DNA reads as TGTGCCAGCAGCCTAGGGGGACTAGCAGTGAATGAGCAGTTCTTC.